These 13 T cell receptor beta chains were sequenced from one sample in a study of T-cell memory formation after mild COVID-19. TCRdb fed the 5' RACE reads into MiXCR, producing one record per CDR3 protein. Of approximately 500,000 distinct CDR3 sequences listed, 25% are singletons. Sequenced sample: PBMCs or a T cell subset sorted from them (not recorded which). The receptors here all came from an adult woman who had mild COVID-19 (a few samples of this study predate the infection). Cell type and time point are not known.

This clonotype was detected only a few times. V usage is TRBV5-5 and J usage is TRBJ1-5, with 12 bases identical to TRBD1. Unmatched junction bases numbered 10, after V lost 4 bases and J lost 5 bases. CDR1 and CDR2 (germline): SGHKS, YYEKEE (reference sequence). The CDR3 spans 17 residues. Written as DNA, the CDR3 is TGTGCCAGCAGCCCTCAATTAGGGGACAGGGGGCATCAGCCCCAGCATTTT. Translated, it gives CASSPQLGDRGHQPQHF.

This clonotype was seen a few times. The CDR3 protein is CASSAEDKGHNEQFF. The CDR3 DNA reads as TGTGCCAGCAGCGCAGAGGACAAAGGCCACAATGAGCAGTTCTTC. This chain links TRBV7-8 with TRBJ2-1; maybe TRBD1 (5 bases). The CDR3 sequence is 15 residues long. The germline V gene encodes CDR1 SGHVS and CDR2 FQNEAQ. With 5 bases removed from V and 5 bases from J, the gap between germline ends came to 16 bases.

The V gene is TRBV2, the J gene TRBJ1-2; D is undetermined. The V and J ends lost 6 bases and 4 bases respectively, with 9 bases between them. CDR1 and CDR2 (germline): SNHLY, FYNNEI. This CDR3 region has 12 residues. The CDR3 is CASRNGAYGYTF. As DNA, the CDR3 is TGTGCCAGCAGAAATGGAGCCTATGGCTACACCTTC.

This clonotype appeared a few times. The J gene is TRBJ2-7, the V gene TRBV14; D may be TRBD1 (6 bases). The germline V gene encodes CDR1 SGHDN and CDR2 FVKESK. V lost 4 bases and J 3 bases, leaving 13 bases between the germline ends. This CDR3 spans 14 amino acids. The CDR3 sequence is CASSLGRGIYEQYF. The CDR3 nucleotides are TGTGCCAGCAGCCTTGGCAGGGGTATCTACGAGCAGTACTTC.

The chain has TRBV4-1 and TRBJ2-2, with unresolved D. Germline values: CDR1 MGHRA, CDR2 YSYEKL. The V gene lost 0 bases and the J gene lost 4 bases, with 9 bases spanning the gap. The length of the CDR3 is 15 residues. The CDR3 here is CASSQEGWSTGELFF. In DNA form, the CDR3 reads TGCGCCAGCAGCCAAGAAGGTTGGAGCACCGGGGAGCTGTTTTTT.

This clonotype has only a few counts. The chain combines TRBV12-3 or TRBV12-4 with TRBJ2-2; D gene uncertain. The ends were cut back, 6 bases at V and 1 base at J, with 9 bases in the middle. This CDR3 region has 14 residues. Here the CDR3 reads CASRELQNTGELFF. The DNA of the CDR3 is TGTGCCAGCAGAGAATTACAGAACACCGGGGAGCTGTTTTTT.

This clonotype was found a few times. The J gene is TRBJ1-1, the V gene TRBV29-1; 7 nucleotides agree with TRBD1. Germline V gene data show CDR1 as SQVTM and CDR2 as ANQGSEA. CDR3 size: 14 residues. V lost 7 bases to trimming and J lost 1 base; unmatched junction nucleotides: 9. The CDR3 is CSADSTGKNTEAFF. Here the CDR3 DNA reads TGCAGCGCCGACTCGACAGGGAAGAACACTGAAGCTTTCTTT. Full variable domain (missing parts from reference TRBV29-1 and TRBJ1-1): SAVISQKPSRDICQRGTSLTIQCQVDSQVTMMFWYRQQPGQSLTLIATANQGSEATYESGFVIDKFPISRPNLTFSTLTVSNMSPEDSSIYLCSADSTGKNTEAFFGQGTRLTVV.

The rearrangement uses TRBV12-3 or TRBV12-4 and TRBJ2-2; 10 bases are shared with TRBD1. V shed 1 base, J shed 6 bases, and the junction held 8 bases outside the gene matches. The CDR3 length is 17 residues. CDR3 protein: CASSLGRRQGASGELFF. DNA for the CDR3: TGTGCCAGCAGTTTAGGGAGGAGACAGGGGGCTTCCGGGGAGCTGTTTTTT.

This clonotype was detected a few times. The rearrangement links TRBV21-1 to TRBJ2-3; TRBD2, the table's D call, was not compared with the DNA. TRBV21-1 is described as a pseudogene. This CDR3 comprises 16 residues. The CDR3 region is CASSLEAAGGTDTQYF. The CDR3 nucleotides are TGTGCCAGCAGCTTAGAGGCGGCGGGAGGGACAGATACGCAGTATTTT.

Only a few counts were recorded for this clonotype. The chain carries TRBV5-4 and TRBJ2-5; 9 bases fit TRBD1. The J segment lost 4 bases and the V segment lost 5 bases, leaving 6 bases of the junction unmatched. The CDR3 covers 14 residues. The germline V gene encodes CDR1 SGHNT and CDR2 YYREEE (reference sequence). CDR3 region: CASRPGTGPETQYF. CDR3 in DNA: TGTGCCAGCAGACCGGGGACAGGGCCAGAGACCCAGTACTTC.

This clonotype was counted between two and nine times. V is TRBV4-2 and J is TRBJ2-1; 9 nucleotides align to TRBD2. The CDR3 has 17 residues. V dropped 3 bases and J dropped 2; count of bases not matched to a gene: 8. Germline V lookup: CDR1 LGHNA, CDR2 YNFKEQ. CDR3 sequence reads: CASSQEGSSGAYNEQFF. Written as DNA, the CDR3 is TGTGCCAGCAGCCAGGAGGGGTCTAGCGGGGCCTACAATGAGCAGTTCTTC.

This clonotype showed up just a few times. The V call is TRBV7-9, the J call TRBJ2-2, with no clear D. The germline V and J ends were trimmed by 6 bases and 2 bases, with 13 bases remaining between them. The CDR3 has 15 amino acids. Germline CDR1 and CDR2: SEHNR and FQNEAQ (reference sequence). The CDR3 DNA follows: TGTGCCAGCAGACACGCGCTAGATAACACCGGGGAGCTGTTTTTT. It specifies CASRHALDNTGELFF.

The table lists this clonotype with a few counts. The rearrangement uses TRBV18 and TRBJ2-1, with 10 bases that match TRBD2. V shed 3 bases and J 6 bases; nucleotides not matched to a gene: 14. This CDR3 contains 18 residues. CDR1 KGHSH and CDR2 LQKENI come from the germline V gene. The chain's CDR3 is CASSPNTLAGGGGNEQFF. The CDR3 nucleotides are TGTGCCAGCTCACCGAATACCTTAGCGGGGGGCGGTGGCAATGAGCAGTTCTTC.